This T cell receptor beta chain was recovered during a study of T-cell memory formation after mild COVID-19. Each CDR3 protein is one row after TCRdb ran MiXCR on the 5' RACE reads. The sample consists of about 400,000 distinct CDR3 sequences, roughly 15% of them appearing once. The sample holds a few counts of this clonotype. The V gene lost 2 bases and the J gene lost 5 bases, with 10 bases spanning the gap. This CDR3 spans 14 amino acids. The germline gives CDR1 KGHDR, CDR2 SFDVKD. The specimen sequenced was PBMCs or a T cell subset sorted from them (not recorded which). The source of this sequence is a man aged 18 to 29 who had mild COVID-19 (a few samples of this study predate the infection). Cell type and time point are not known. V is TRBV24-1 and J is TRBJ2-3, with unresolved D. The chain's CDR3 is CATSDSSTGDTQYF. The DNA for the CDR3 is TGTGCCACCAGTGATTCAAGTACGGGAGATACGCAGTATTTT.